This entry features one T cell receptor (beta chain) sequence. Its antigen remains unknown. Use of 60 Vbeta and 13 Jbeta primers characterized the PCR. Sequencing was performed with immunoSEQ multiplex PCR; in TCRdb, only in-frame clones are kept and a portion is missing. The sample lists tens of thousands of clones; roughly 63% were seen once. CDR1 and CDR2 (germline): GTSNPN, SVGIG (reference sequence). The V end lost 2 bases, the J end lost 6 bases, and 11 bases lay between the germline ends. The CDR3 has 13 residues. This specimen belongs to a study of cytomegalovirus exposure and HLA in healthy donors. Regarding the study as a whole: The study designated 150 to 200 TCR beta chains cytomegalovirus-associated. Cytomegalovirus status was reportedly diagnosed by the classifier with high sensitivity and specificity. Reportedly, TCR beta sequences accurately predicted HLA-A and HLA-B alleles in most subjects.

The sequenced sample consisted of PBMCs. The chain employs TRBV30 and TRBJ1-5; no definite D call. This clonotype was obtained from a boy aged 5-17 years in good health and CMV-seropositive. CDR3 in amino acids: CAWSSGSSQPQHF. The CDR3 nucleotides are TGTGCCTGGAGTTCGGGTTCAAGTCAGCCCCAGCATTTT.